This entry is about one TCR beta chain. This clonotype occurred a few times. The antigen this receptor binds is unknown. No base quality information exists; no much larger clone differs at one position. This entry is derived from a study of patients and donors after allogeneic stem cell transplantation (dated by TCRdb to 2020 to 2022). Trimming at the junction amounts to 2 bases on V and 11 bases on J, and the germline ends lie 9 bases apart. CDR1 and CDR2 were assigned from the germline V gene as MNHEY and SVGAGI. The CDR3 spans 11 residues, from the cysteine through the phenylalanine. Of the read, only the CDR3 DNA is kept; its 33 bases are in frame from base 1. Library method: RT-PCR. For sequencing, a NextSeq 550 was employed. TCRdb passed the public sequencing reads through fastp at Q25 and MiXCR, retaining productive beta sequences. Identical CDR3 proteins give one entry, which carries the most common genes and DNA. This sample lists some 150,000 distinct CDR3 sequences; about a third were detected once. The ten largest account for roughly 52% of the sample.

Sequenced material: blood, either unsorted or a sorted T cell fraction (not recorded which). The receptor chain draws on TRBV6-5 and TRBJ1-1; the best D guess is TRBD1, with 5 bases matching. The sequence was obtained from a human donor who was either an allogeneic HSCT recipient or a stem cell or donor lymphocyte infusion donor (not recorded which). It is not recorded whose cells these are; they may come from a transplant donor. Here the CDR3 is given as CASSYGGSAFF. In nucleotides, the sequence is TGTGCCAGCAGTTACGGGGGATCGGCTTTCTTT.